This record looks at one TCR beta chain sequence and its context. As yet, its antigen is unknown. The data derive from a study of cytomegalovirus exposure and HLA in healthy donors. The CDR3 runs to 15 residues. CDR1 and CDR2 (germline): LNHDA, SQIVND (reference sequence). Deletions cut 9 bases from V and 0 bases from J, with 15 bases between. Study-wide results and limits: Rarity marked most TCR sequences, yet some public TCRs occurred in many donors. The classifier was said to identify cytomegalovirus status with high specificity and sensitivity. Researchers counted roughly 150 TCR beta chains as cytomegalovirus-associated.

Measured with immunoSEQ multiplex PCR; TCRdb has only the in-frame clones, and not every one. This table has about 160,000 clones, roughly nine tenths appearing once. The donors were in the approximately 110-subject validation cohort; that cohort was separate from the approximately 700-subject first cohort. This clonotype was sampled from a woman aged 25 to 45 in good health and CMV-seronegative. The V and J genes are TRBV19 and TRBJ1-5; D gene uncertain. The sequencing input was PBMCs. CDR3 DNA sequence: TGTGCCAGCCAGTGGACGGACGATAGCAATCAGCCCCAGCATTTT. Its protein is CASQWTDDSNQPQHF.